The text below deals with one TCR beta chain. This sample stems from a study of blood T cell repertoires in COVID-19. In the original analysis: For nucleated cells, counts were estimated from reference gene primer amplification. Generated by immunoSEQ multiplex PCR, the TCRdb table keeps only in-frame clones and is missing some. For V, J and clone size, that table is used; D and trimming come from the DNA. The repertoire holds fewer than 200,000 clones, with under 90% as singletons. V trimming: 5 bases; J trimming: 0 bases; junction bases outside the gene matches: 12. The CDR3 length is 17 residues. CDR1 is MNHEY, CDR2 SMNVEV, per germline (reference sequence).

The specimen sequenced was peripheral blood. The V gene is TRBV27, the J gene TRBJ1-2, with 7 bases aligning to TRBD1. This receptor was identified in a man aged 55 to 70 with acute or convalescent COVID-19. CDR3 sequence: CASSPTRTGYANYGYTF. In DNA, the CDR3 is TGTGCCAGCAGTCCCACCCGGACAGGCTACGCTAACTATGGCTACACCTTC.